This T cell receptor beta chain was sequenced during a study of shared clonotypes between healthy human individuals. Study-level results: Clonotype sharing across a few donors was observed for around 4.8% of naive CD4 clonotypes.

In the original processing: Filtering differed since immunoSEQ provided only junctions, with no quality scores. The repertoire was sequenced with immunoSEQ multiplex PCR; TCRdb's copy has only in-frame clones and lacks some. Clone size and the V and J calls come from that table; the DNA yielded D and trimming. The sample comprises hundreds of thousands of clones, around 96% of which are singletons, and roughly 0.1% rests with the top ten. The germline V gene encodes CDR1 LNHDA and CDR2 SQIVND (reference sequence). The CDR3 runs 18 residues. V lost 3 bases to trimming and J lost 1 base; unmatched junction nucleotides: 6. Positive CCR7 selection of CD45RO-negative cells yielded the naive CD8 cells, and terminally differentiated effector memory CD45RA+ cells were excluded. Turning to this clone: Its antigen is undetermined.

The sample was naive CD8+ T cells sorted from blood. The clonotype comes from a woman aged 30 to 39 in good health. The chain links TRBV19 to TRBJ2-3; 14 bases are a match to TRBD2. CDR3 amino acids: CASSINGLAGGGTDTQYF. Written as DNA, the CDR3 is TGTGCCAGTAGTATTAACGGACTAGCGGGAGGCGGCACAGATACGCAGTATTTT. The whole variable domain, filled in from reference TRBV19 and TRBJ2-3, reads DGGITQSPKYLFRKEGQNVTLSCEQNLNHDAMYWYRQDPGQGLRLIYYSQIVNDFQKGDIAEGYSVSREKKESFPLTVTSAQKNPTAFYLCASSINGLAGGGTDTQYFGPGTRLTVL.